This T cell receptor (beta chain) was documented in a study of response to subunit inactivated influenza vaccine. One entry per CDR3 protein, called by TCRdb with MiXCR from the RT-PCR reads. The sample lists around 750,000 distinct CDR3 sequences; around 20% were seen once. Regarding the study as a whole: New T cells are recruited in small numbers by each seasonal influenza vaccination, according to the authors' suggestion.

The CDR3 loop spans 18 amino acids. V lost 0 bases to trimming and J lost 3 bases, with 16 bases between them. Germline-derived CDR1 and CDR2 are SGHRS and YFSETQ. A remark on this clonotype: Antigen: not known.

The gene calls are TRBV5-1 and TRBJ2-6; D may be TRBD1 (6 bases). The specimen comprised PBMCs from blood, sampled about 5 days after vaccination. This clonotype was sampled from a man aged 50 to 60 who received an inactivated influenza vaccine. CDR3 residues: CASSLVLVGAGGANVLTF. For the CDR3, the DNA is TGCGCCAGCAGCTTGGTTCTTGTGGGGGCCGGTGGGGCCAACGTCCTGACTTTC.